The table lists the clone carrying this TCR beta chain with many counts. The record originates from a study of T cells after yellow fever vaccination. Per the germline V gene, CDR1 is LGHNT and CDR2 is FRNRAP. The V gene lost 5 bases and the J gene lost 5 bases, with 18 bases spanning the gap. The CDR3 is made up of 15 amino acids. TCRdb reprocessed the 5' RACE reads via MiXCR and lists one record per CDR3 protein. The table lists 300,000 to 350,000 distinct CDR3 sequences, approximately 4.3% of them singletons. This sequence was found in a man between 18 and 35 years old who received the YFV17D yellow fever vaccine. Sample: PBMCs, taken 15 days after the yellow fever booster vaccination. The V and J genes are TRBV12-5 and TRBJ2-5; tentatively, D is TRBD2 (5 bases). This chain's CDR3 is CASGPNSGGLETQYF. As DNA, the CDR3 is TGTGCTAGTGGTCCCAATTCCGGCGGGTTGGAGACCCAGTACTTC.